This T cell receptor (beta chain) was obtained from a study of OX40 agonist ivuxolimab in advanced cancers. Study details: Cancers in dose escalation were hepatocellular, melanoma, renal cell and head and neck. Three dose-escalation patients had partial responses: one with hepatocellular carcinoma and two with cutaneous melanoma.

In germline, CDR1 is SGHTA, CDR2 FQGNSA. Between the trimmed V and J ends, which lost 5 bases and 0 bases, there was a span of 5 bases. The CDR3 has 13 residues. The assay was immunoSEQ multiplex PCR, and TCRdb's table has in-frame clones only and misses some. This sample carries around 63,000 clones, roughly nine tenths of them seen once, and the ten largest clones take less than 14%. This specimen consisted of CD4+ or CD8+ T cells sorted from blood, obtained in a trial of the OX40 agonist ivuxolimab. The sequence derives from an adult with an advanced solid tumor such as melanoma, head and neck, liver or kidney cancer. The J gene is TRBJ2-1, the V gene TRBV7-2; D gene uncertain. The CDR3 loop is CASSRSSYNEQFF. CDR3 coding DNA: TGTGCCAGCAGCCGGAGCTCCTACAATGAGCAGTTCTTC.